Included here is one TCR beta chain sequence, with context. CDR1 is SGDLS and CDR2 is YYNGEE in the germline V gene. V lost 0 bases, J lost 6 bases, and 7 bases lay in between. The CDR3 runs to 13 residues. In the source study's methods: From reference gene primer amplification, estimates of nucleated cell counts were derived. Clones were sequenced by immunoSEQ multiplex PCR, and TCRdb holds only the in-frame ones, with some missing. Clonal size and the V and J genes are those of that table, whereas D and trimming came from the DNA. The data contain about 240,000 clones, 80% to 85% of them singletons. The data were taken from a study of blood T cell repertoires in COVID-19. Study context: Samples of COVID-19 (acute and convalescent) were obtained from the United States, Italy and Spain. In each case, the material was cDNA or gDNA derived from T cells, B-cell-depleted T cells, or PBMCs.

Sequencing was carried out using peripheral blood. The receptor was isolated from a woman under 30 with acute or convalescent COVID-19. The V call is TRBV9, the J call TRBJ2-1; possibly TRBD2 for D (6 bases). The CDR3 reads CASSVVTSNEQFF. CDR3 bases: TGTGCCAGCAGCGTAGTGACTAGCAATGAGCAGTTCTTC.